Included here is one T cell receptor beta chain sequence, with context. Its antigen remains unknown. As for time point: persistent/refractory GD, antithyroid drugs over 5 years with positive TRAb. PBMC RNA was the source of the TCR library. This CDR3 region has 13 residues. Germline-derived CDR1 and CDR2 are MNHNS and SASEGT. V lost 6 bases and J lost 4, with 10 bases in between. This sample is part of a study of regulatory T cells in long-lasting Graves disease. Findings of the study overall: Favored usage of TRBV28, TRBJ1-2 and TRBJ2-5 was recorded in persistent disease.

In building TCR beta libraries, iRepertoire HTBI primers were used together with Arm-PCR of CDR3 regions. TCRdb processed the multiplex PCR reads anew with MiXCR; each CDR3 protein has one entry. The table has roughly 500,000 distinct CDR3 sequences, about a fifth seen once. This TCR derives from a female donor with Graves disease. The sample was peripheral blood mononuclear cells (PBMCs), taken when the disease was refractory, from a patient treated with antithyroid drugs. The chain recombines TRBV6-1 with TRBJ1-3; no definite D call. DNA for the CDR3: TGTGCCAGCAGATCCCACTGGGGAAACACCATATATTTT. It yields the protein CASRSHWGNTIYF.